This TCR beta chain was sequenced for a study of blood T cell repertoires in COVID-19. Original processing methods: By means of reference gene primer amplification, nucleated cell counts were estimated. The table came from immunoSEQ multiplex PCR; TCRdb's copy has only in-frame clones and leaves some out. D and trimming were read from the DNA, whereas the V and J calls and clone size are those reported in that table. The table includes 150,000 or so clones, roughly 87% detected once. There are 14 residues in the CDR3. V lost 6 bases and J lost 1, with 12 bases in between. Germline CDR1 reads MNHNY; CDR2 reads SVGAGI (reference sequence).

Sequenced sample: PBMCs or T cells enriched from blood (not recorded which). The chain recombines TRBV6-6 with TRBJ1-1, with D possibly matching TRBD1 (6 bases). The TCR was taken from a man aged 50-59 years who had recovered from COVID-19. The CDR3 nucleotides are TGTGCCAGCAGCTGGCAGGGGCAGAACACTGAAGCTTTCTTT. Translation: CASSWQGQNTEAFF.